The 5 T cell receptor beta chains below come from one sample, sequenced in a study of cytomegalovirus exposure and HLA in healthy donors. The PCR made use of 60 Vbeta and 13 Jbeta primers. Here immunoSEQ multiplex PCR was the method, and the copy in TCRdb shows in-frame clones only, minus some. The table records more than 150,000 clones, around 77% of them present only once. The sample was PBMCs. These receptors all stem from a woman between 25 and 40 years old in good health and CMV-seronegative.

This clone turned up a few times. The rearrangement uses TRBV5-1 and TRBJ1-1; 7 positions agree with TRBD1. V dropped 1 base and J dropped 2; count of bases not matched to a gene: 8. The germline V gene encodes CDR1 SGHRS and CDR2 YFSETQ. CDR3 size: 16 residues. CDR3 sequence (DNA): TGCGCCAGCAGCTTGTCGTCAGGGGGTTCAAACACTGAAGCTTTCTTT. Translated: CASSLSSGGSNTEAFF.

This chain links TRBV7-9 with TRBJ2-7; 7 nucleotides align to TRBD1. J lost 0 bases, V lost 4 bases, and 3 bases had no gene match. The CDR3 runs to 14 residues. Looked up from germline, CDR1 is SEHNR and CDR2 is FQNEAQ (reference sequence). CDR3 in amino acids: CASSYRDSSYEQYF. CDR3 nucleotides: TGTGCCAGCAGCTACCGGGACAGCTCCTACGAGCAGTACTTC.

The V and J genes are TRBV5-1 and TRBJ1-1, with 9 positions matching TRBD1. Trimming took 4 bases from V and 3 from J; bases not matched to a gene: 4. Germline V gene sequence: CDR1 SGHRS, CDR2 YFSETQ. CDR3 length equals 14 residues. Here the CDR3 reads CASSKGQGDTEAFF. CDR3 nucleotide sequence: TGCGCCAGCAGCAAGGGACAGGGCGACACTGAAGCTTTCTTT.

The chain has TRBV7-9 and TRBJ2-7, with 10 nucleotides matching TRBD2. The CDR3 length is 16 residues. Germline values: CDR1 SEHNR, CDR2 FQNEAQ (reference sequence). With 5 bases clipped from V and 0 bases from J, the junction kept 7 bases outside the gene matches. The CDR3 DNA follows: TGTGCCAGCAGCCTAAGTACTAGCGGGGTCTCCTACGAGCAGTACTTC. The encoded protein is CASSLSTSGVSYEQYF.

Notes on this clone: Other DNA variants within this sample encode the same CDR3. The chain carries TRBV7-9 and TRBJ2-2, with TRBD2 identical over 11 bases. The CDR3 has 14 amino acids. Germline V lookup: CDR1 SEHNR, CDR2 FQNEAQ (reference sequence). The trim removed 3 bases at V and 6 bases at J, leaving 0 bases unmatched. CDR3 amino acids: CASSLGLAAGELFF. CDR3 coding DNA: TGTGCCAGCAGCTTGGGACTAGCGGCCGGGGAGCTGTTTTTT.